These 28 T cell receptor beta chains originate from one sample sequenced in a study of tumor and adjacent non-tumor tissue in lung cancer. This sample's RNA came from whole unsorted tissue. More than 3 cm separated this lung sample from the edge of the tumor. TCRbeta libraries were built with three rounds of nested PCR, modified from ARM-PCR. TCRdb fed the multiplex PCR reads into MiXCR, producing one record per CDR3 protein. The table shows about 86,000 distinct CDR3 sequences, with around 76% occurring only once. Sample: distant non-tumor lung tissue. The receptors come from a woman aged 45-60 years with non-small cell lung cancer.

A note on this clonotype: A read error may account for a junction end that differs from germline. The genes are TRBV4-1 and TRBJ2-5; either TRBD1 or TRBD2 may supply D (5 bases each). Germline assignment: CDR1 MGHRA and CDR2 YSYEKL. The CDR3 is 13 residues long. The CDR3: CASNHGALETHYF. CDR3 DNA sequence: TGCGCCAGCAACCACGGGGCACTAGAGACCCATTACTTC.

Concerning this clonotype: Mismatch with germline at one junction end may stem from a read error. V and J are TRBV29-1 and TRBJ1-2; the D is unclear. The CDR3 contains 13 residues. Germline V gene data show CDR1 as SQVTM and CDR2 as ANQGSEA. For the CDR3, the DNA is TGCAGCGTTGGTGATAGCCCACTCTATGTCTACACCTTC. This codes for CSVGDSPLYVYTF.

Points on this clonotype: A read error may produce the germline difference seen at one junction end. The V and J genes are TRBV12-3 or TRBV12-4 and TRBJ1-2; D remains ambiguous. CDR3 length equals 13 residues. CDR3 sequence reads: CASSPRTGYGYTF. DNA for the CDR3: TGCGCCAGCAGTCCCAGGACGGGCTATGGCTACACCTTC.

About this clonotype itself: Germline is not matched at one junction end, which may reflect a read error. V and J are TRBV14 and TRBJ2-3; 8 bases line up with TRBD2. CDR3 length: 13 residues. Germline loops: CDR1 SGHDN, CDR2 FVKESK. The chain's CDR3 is CACSQKRSGRFSF. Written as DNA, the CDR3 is TGTGCCTGCAGCCAAAAAAGGAGCGGGAGATTTAGTTTT.

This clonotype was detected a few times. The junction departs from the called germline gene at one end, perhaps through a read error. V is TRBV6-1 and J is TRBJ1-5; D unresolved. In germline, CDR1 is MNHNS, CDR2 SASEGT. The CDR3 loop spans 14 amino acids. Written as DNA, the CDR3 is TGTGCTAGCAGTGACGTAGGGATCAATCAGCCCCAGCATTTT. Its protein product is CASSDVGINQPQHF.

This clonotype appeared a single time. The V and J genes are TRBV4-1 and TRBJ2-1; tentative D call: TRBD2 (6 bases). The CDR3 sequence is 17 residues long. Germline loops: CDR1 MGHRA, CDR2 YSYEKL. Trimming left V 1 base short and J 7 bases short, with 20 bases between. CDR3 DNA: TGCGCCAGCAGCCAAGTATGGGGCGCGATTGGGGGGAATGAGCAGTTCTTC. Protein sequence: CASSQVWGAIGGNEQFF.

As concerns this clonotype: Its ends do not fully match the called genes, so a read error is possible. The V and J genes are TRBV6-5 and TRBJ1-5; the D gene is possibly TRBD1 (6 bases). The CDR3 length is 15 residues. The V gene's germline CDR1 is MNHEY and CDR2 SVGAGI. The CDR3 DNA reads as TGTGTCAGCAGTTACTCGACGGCGGGGGGGCACCCCCAGCATTTT. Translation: CVSSYSTAGGHPQHF.

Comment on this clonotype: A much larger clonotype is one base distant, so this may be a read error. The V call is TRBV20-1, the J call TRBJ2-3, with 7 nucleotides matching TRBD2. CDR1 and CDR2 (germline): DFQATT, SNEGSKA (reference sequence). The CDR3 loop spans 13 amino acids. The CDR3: CNAPLARTDTQYF. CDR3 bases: TGCAATGCGCCACTAGCGCGAACAGATACGCAGTATTTT.

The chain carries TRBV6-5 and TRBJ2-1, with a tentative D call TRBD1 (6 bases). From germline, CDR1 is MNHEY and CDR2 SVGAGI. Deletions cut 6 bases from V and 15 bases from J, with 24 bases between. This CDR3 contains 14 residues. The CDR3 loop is CASRLGTTYNERFF. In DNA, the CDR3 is TGTGCCAGCAGACTAGGGACAACCTACAATGAACGGTTCTTC.

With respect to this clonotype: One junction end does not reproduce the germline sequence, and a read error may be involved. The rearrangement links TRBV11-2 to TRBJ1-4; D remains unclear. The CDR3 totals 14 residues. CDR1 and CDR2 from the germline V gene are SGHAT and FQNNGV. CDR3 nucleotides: TGTACCAGCAGCTTGGCATGGATTAATGAAAAACTGTTTTTT. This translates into CTSSLAWINEKLFF.

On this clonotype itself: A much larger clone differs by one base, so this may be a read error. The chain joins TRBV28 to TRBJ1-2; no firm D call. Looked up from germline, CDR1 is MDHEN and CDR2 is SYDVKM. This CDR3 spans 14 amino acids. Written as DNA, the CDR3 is TGTGCCAGCAGTTTAGTAGGACGGAACTATGGCAACACCTTC. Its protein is CASSLVGRNYGNTF.

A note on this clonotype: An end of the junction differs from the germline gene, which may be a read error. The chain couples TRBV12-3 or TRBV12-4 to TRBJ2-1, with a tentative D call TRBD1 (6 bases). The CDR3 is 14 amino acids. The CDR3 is CVSSWGRGYNEQFF. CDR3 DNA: TGTGTCAGCAGTTGGGGCAGGGGTTATAATGAGCAGTTCTTC.

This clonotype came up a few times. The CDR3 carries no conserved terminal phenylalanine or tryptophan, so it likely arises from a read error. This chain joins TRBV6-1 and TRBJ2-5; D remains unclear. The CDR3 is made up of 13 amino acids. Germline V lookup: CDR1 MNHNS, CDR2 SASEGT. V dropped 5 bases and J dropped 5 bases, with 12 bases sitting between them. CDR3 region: CASSLTRSETQYS. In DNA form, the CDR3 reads TGTGCCAGCAGTCTCACACGGTCTGAGACCCAGTACTCC.

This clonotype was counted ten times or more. The CDR3 nucleotides are TGTGCCAGCAGCAGGGACTTCACAGATACGCAGTATTTT. Its protein is CASSRDFTDTQYF. The chain carries TRBV6-1 and TRBJ2-3, with D possibly matching TRBD2 (6 bases). V lost 6 bases and J 2 bases, leaving 9 bases between the germline ends. The CDR3 has 13 residues. CDR1 and CDR2 (germline): MNHNS, SASEGT.

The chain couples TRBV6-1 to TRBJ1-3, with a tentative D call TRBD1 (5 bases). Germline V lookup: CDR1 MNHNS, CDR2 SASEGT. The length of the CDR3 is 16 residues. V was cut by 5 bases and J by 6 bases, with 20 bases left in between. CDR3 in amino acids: CASSIGHSPFENTIYF. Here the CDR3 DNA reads TGTGCCAGCAGTATCGGACACAGTCCCTTCGAAAACACCATATATTTT.

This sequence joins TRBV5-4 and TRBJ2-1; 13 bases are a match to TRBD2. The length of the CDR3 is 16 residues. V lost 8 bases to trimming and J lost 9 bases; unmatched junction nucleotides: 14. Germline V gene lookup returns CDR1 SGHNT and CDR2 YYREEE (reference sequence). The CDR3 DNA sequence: TGTGCCAGAAGCGCAACGACTAGCGGGAGGAGGGGTGAGCAGTTCTTC. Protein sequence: CARSATTSGRRGEQFF. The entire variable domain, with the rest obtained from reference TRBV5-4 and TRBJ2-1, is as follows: ETGVTQSPTHLIKTRGQQVTLRCSSQSGHNTVSWYQQALGQGPQFIFQYYREEENGRGNFPPRFSGLQFPNYSSELNVNALELDDSALYLCARSATTSGRRGEQFFGPGTRLTVL.

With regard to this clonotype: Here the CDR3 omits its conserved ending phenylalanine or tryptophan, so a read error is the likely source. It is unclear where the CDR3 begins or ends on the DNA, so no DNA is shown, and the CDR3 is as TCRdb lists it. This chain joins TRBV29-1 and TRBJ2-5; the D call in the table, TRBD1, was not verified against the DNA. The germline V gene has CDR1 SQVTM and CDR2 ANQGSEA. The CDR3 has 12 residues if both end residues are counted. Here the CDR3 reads CSVGREEETRYL.

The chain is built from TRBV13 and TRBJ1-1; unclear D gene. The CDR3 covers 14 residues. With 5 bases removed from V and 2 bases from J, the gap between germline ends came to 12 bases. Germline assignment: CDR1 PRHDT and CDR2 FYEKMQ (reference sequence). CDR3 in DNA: TGTGCCAGCAGCACCTTCCCGGGAAACACTGAAGCTTTCTTT. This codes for CASSTFPGNTEAFF. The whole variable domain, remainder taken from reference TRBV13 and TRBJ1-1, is AAGVIQSPRHLIKEKRETATLKCYPIPRHDTVYWYQQGPGQDPQFLISFYEKMQSDKGSIPDRFSAQQFSDYHSELNMSSLELGDSALYFCASSTFPGNTEAFFGQGTRLTVV.

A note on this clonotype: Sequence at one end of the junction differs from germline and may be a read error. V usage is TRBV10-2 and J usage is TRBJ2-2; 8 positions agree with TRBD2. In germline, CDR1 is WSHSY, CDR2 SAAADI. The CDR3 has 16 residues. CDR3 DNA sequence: TGCGTCAGCAGTGATTATAGCGGGATGGTAGCCGGGGAGCTGTTTTTT. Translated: CVSSDYSGMVAGELFF.

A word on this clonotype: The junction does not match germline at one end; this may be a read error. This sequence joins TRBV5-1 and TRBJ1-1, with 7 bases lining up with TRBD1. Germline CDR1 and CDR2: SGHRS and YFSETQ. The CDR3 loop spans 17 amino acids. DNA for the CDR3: TGCACCAGCAGGTTAAGAGTAGGGGGCATAGGGAACACTGAAGCTTTCTTT. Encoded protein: CTSRLRVGGIGNTEAFF.

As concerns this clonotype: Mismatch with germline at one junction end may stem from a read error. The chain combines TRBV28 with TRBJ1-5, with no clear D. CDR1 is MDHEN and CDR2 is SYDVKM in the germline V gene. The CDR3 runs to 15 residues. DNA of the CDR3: TGTACCAGCAGTCCGAGGTACATGGGGAATCAACCCCAGCATTTT. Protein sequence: CTSSPRYMGNQPQHF.

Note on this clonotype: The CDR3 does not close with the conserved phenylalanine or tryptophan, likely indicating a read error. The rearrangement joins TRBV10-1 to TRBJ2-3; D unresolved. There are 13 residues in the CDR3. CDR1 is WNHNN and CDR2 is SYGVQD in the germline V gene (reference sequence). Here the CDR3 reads CVSSEAGTDTQYL. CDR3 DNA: TGCGTCAGCAGCGAGGCGGGCACAGATACGCAGTATCTT.

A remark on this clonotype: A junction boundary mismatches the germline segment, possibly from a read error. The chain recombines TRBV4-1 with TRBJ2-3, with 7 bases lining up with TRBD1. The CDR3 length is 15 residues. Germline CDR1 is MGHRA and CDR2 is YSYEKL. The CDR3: CASSQSRQGTDTLYF. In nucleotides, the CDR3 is TGCGCCAGCAGCCAATCGAGACAGGGCACAGATACGCTGTATTTT.

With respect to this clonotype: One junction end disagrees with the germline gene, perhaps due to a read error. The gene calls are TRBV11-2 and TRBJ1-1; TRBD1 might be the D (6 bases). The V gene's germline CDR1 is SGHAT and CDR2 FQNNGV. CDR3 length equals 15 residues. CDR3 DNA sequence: TGTACCAGCATCTTAGGGCCGGGGGCGAATACTGAAGCTTTCTTT. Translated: CTSILGPGANTEAFF.

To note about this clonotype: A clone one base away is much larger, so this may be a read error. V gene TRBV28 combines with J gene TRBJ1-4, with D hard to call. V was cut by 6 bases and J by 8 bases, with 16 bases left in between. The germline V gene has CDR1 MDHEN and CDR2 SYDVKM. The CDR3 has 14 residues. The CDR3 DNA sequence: TGTGCCAGCAGGCCCCCTCTTTGTGGGGAAAAACTGTTTTTT. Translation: CASRPPLCGEKLFF.

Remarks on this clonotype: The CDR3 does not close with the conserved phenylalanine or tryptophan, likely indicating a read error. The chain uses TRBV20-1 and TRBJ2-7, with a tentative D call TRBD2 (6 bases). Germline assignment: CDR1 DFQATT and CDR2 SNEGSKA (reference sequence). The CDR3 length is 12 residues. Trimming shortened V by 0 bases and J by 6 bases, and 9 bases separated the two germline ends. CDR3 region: CSARDVRGEQYL. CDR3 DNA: TGCAGTGCTAGAGATGTGCGGGGCGAGCAGTACCTC.

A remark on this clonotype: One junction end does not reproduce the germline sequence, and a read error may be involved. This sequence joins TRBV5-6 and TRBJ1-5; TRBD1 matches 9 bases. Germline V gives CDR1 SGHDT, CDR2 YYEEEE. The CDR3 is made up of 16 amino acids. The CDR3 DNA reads TGTGTCAGCAGCTTGGACAGGGGAGGGAGCAATCAGCCCCAGCGTTTT. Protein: CVSSLDRGGSNQPQRF.

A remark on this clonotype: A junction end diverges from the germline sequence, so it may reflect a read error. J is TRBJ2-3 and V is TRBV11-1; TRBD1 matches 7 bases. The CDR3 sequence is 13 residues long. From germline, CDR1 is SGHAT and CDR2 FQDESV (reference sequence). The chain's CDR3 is CAGSIDREDTHYF. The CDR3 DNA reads TGTGCCGGCAGCATAGACAGGGAAGATACGCACTATTTT.